The clone carrying this T cell receptor (beta chain) has just a few counts. Its matching antigen is unknown. The entry originates in a study of CD8 T cells in Susac syndrome. Findings and caveats of the study: The study conceded that its TCR sequencing and HLA analysis involved relatively few individuals.

Germline CDR1 MNHNS, CDR2 SASEGT. The CDR3 is 13 amino acids. The V end lost 6 bases, the J end lost 8 bases, and 16 bases lay between the germline ends. It was treatment-naive patients with stable or active relapsing-remitting disease who made up the multiple sclerosis controls. Negative isolation yielded CD4+ and CD8+ T cells, and FACS enriched TEMRA cells. Random-hexamer reverse transcription was applied to roughly 0.5 to 1 ug RNA. The immunoSEQ assay covered 54 Vbeta and 13 Jbeta segments for CDR3. Using its own MiXCR run on the immunoSEQ multiplex PCR reads, TCRdb lists one record per CDR3 protein. This repertoire shows fewer than 150,000 distinct CDR3 sequences, roughly 89% found once; its top ten account for about 0.25%.

This TCR was sampled from a human donor with multiple sclerosis. Material for sequencing was CD8+ T cells from PBMCs. The gene calls are TRBV6-1 and TRBJ1-1; the D gene is possibly TRBD1 (5 bases). The CDR3 loop reads CASSSGPYREAFF. The CDR3 bases are TGTGCCAGCAGCTCCGGACCCTACAGGGAAGCTTTCTTT.